A single sample is the source of the 21 T cell receptor beta chains below, sequenced in a study of shared clonotypes between healthy human individuals. The naive CD8 fraction comprised CD45RO-negative cells positively selected for CCR7 and excluded terminally differentiated effector memory CD45RA+ cells. Only in-frame clones appear in the TCRdb table, and some are missing; sequencing was by immunoSEQ multiplex PCR. The sample includes roughly 1,800,000 clones, 85% to 95% seen only once; the top ten take more than 0.95%. Material for sequencing was naive CD8+ T cells sorted from blood. All receptors come from a man aged 18 to 30 in good health.

The V gene is TRBV7-9, the J gene TRBJ2-2; unclear D gene. The V gene lost 4 bases and the J gene lost 4 bases, with 13 bases spanning the gap. There are 15 residues in the CDR3. CDR1 is SEHNR and CDR2 is FQNEAQ in the germline V gene (reference sequence). CDR3 amino acids: CASSSLSKSTGELFF. In DNA form, the CDR3 reads TGTGCCAGCAGCTCCCTTAGTAAGAGCACCGGGGAGCTGTTTTTT.

V gene TRBV12-5 combines with J gene TRBJ2-5; D gene uncertain. The CDR3 covers 15 residues. Trimming cost V 0 bases and J 8 bases, with 16 bases left between them. In germline, CDR1 is LGHNT, CDR2 FRNRAP. CDR3 region: CASGLVGHGQVTQYF. As DNA, the CDR3 is TGTGCTAGTGGTTTGGTAGGTCACGGCCAGGTCACCCAGTACTTC.

The rearrangement joins TRBV5-6 to TRBJ1-2, with D hard to call. The CDR3 extends over 14 amino acids. Germline CDR1 SGHDT, CDR2 YYEEEE. Trimming pared 0 bases from V and 8 bases from J, leaving 14 bases between. The DNA of the CDR3 is TGTGCCAGCAGCTTGGATTGGGAGGGCGGAGGCTACACCTTC. It is translated as CASSLDWEGGGYTF.

The J gene is TRBJ1-4, the V gene TRBV19; no clear D gene. The V and J ends lost 6 bases and 8 bases respectively, with 10 bases between them. CDR3 length equals 12 residues. CDR1 LNHDA and CDR2 SQIVND come from the germline V gene (reference sequence). CDR3: CASRLGGEKLFF. The CDR3 region has the DNA TGTGCCAGTAGACTCGGCGGGGAAAAACTGTTTTTT. The variable domain in full, with the rest retrieved from reference TRBV19 and TRBJ1-4, is DGGITQSPKYLFRKEGQNVTLSCEQNLNHDAMYWYRQDPGQGLRLIYYSQIVNDFQKGDIAEGYSVSREKKESFPLTVTSAQKNPTAFYLCASRLGGEKLFFGSGTQLSVL.

DNA of the CDR3: TGCGCCAGCAGCCATGGGTGGGAATCCTACGAGCAGTACTTC. Translation gives CASSHGWESYEQYF. The V and J genes are TRBV4-1 and TRBJ2-7; D uncertain. The V end lost 3 bases, the J end lost 1 base, and 10 bases lay between the germline ends. The germline V gene has CDR1 MGHRA and CDR2 YSYEKL. This CDR3 is 14 amino acids long.

This chain links TRBV7-2 with TRBJ2-7; D gene unclear. The CDR3 has 13 amino acids. The germline V and J ends were trimmed by 4 bases and 3 bases, with 10 bases remaining between them. Germline values: CDR1 SGHTA, CDR2 FQGNSA. CDR3 amino acids: CASSSPSSYEQYF. In nucleotides, the CDR3 is TGTGCCAGCAGCTCACCCTCTAGCTACGAGCAGTACTTC.

The chain recombines TRBV6-6 with TRBJ2-5; D is uncertain. The CDR3 is made up of 14 amino acids. The V and J ends lost 4 bases and 5 bases respectively, with 14 bases between them. The germline V gene has CDR1 MNHNY and CDR2 SVGAGI (reference sequence). Here the CDR3 reads CASSSSDSVETQYF. CDR3 nucleotide sequence: TGTGCCAGCAGTTCATCCGACTCGGTGGAGACCCAGTACTTC.

The V gene is TRBV11-1, the J gene TRBJ2-7; maybe TRBD1 (6 bases). The CDR3 runs to 15 residues. Trimming removed 3 bases at V and 3 bases at J, with 15 bases between. Germline-derived CDR1 and CDR2 are SGHAT and FQDESV (reference sequence). This chain's CDR3 is CASSLKGVPYYEQYF. The DNA for the CDR3 is TGTGCCAGCAGCTTGAAGGGGGTCCCTTACTACGAGCAGTACTTC.

The rearrangement uses TRBV4-3 and TRBJ2-1; TRBD2 agrees at 9 bases. Germline CDR1 reads LGHNA; CDR2 reads YSLEER. The junction had 10 bases not matched to a gene; V was cut back by 0 bases and J by 7 bases. This CDR3 spans 17 amino acids. The CDR3, as DNA: TGCGCCAGCAGCCAAGATCGTCTAGCGGGATGGCCAAATGAGCAGTTCTTC. Protein product: CASSQDRLAGWPNEQFF.

As to this clone: Other DNA sequences in this specimen translate into the identical CDR3. The chain is built from TRBV7-9 and TRBJ2-7, with D possibly TRBD1 on 6 matching bases. CDR1 and CDR2 (germline): SEHNR, FQNEAQ (reference sequence). The V end was cut by 5 bases, the J end by 1 base, with 9 bases between. The CDR3 runs 13 residues. The CDR3 sequence is CASSPTGSYEQYF. Written as DNA, the CDR3 is TGTGCCAGCAGCCCAACAGGGTCCTACGAGCAGTACTTC. The full variable domain, with the rest looked up from reference TRBV7-9 and TRBJ2-7, is DTGVSQNPRHKITKRGQNVTFRCDPISEHNRLYWYRQTLGQGPEFLTYFQNEAQLEKSRLLSDRFSAERPKGSFSTLEIQRTEQGDSAMYLCASSPTGSYEQYFGPGTRLTVT.

J is TRBJ1-2 and V is TRBV6-5, with D possibly TRBD1 on 6 matching bases. Germline assignment: CDR1 MNHEY and CDR2 SVGAGI. This CDR3 has 15 amino acids. V was shortened by 6 bases and J by 4 bases, with 18 bases between the two germline ends. CDR3 loop: CASRSGQNRGYGYTF. CDR3 nucleotide sequence: TGTGCCAGCAGGTCTGGACAGAACCGTGGCTATGGCTACACCTTC.

The chain uses TRBV28 and TRBJ1-4, with TRBD1 matching over 9 bases. The CDR3 extends over 13 amino acids. CDR1 and CDR2 (germline): MDHEN, SYDVKM. V dropped 6 bases and J dropped 6; count of bases not matched to a gene: 2. The DNA for the CDR3 is TGTGCCAGCAGCGGGACAGGGTATGAAAAACTGTTTTTT. As protein: CASSGTGYEKLFF.

CDR3 nucleotide sequence: TGTGCCTGGAGTTTGGACGGACTAGCAGACTACGAGCAGTACTTC. This encodes CAWSLDGLADYEQYF. V gene TRBV30 combines with J gene TRBJ2-7; 8 bases fit TRBD2. The CDR3 spans 15 residues. Trimming took 2 bases from V and 3 from J; bases not matched to a gene: 9. Germline lookup yields CDR1 GTSNPN and CDR2 SVGIG (reference sequence).

The rearrangement joins TRBV9 to TRBJ2-7, with D hard to call. The V and J ends lost 4 bases and 7 bases respectively, with 12 bases between them. The CDR3 runs to 12 residues. Per the germline V gene, CDR1 is SGDLS and CDR2 is YYNGEE. CDR3 bases: TGTGCCAGCAGCCCCCAATACGAGGAGCAGTACTTC. Amino acid sequence: CASSPQYEEQYF.

The rearrangement uses TRBV5-6 and TRBJ2-6; TRBD1 aligns across 12 bases. Germline V gene lookup returns CDR1 SGHDT and CDR2 YYEEEE. The V segment lost 2 bases and the J segment 3 bases; nucleotides outside the gene matches: 9. The CDR3 runs 19 residues. The DNA of the CDR3 is TGTGCCAGCAGCTTTCTGGCGGGACAGGGGGCGGTTGGGGCCAACGTCCTGACTTTC. It yields the protein CASSFLAGQGAVGANVLTF.

Only a few counts were recorded for this clone. An end of the junction does not agree with germline; a read error may underlie this. In the same sample, other DNA sequences code for this CDR3. The rearrangement links TRBV6-5 to TRBJ2-7; no definite D call. Germline V gene data show CDR1 as MNHEY and CDR2 as SVGAGI. The CDR3 has 11 residues. The CDR3 nucleotides are TGTGCCAGCAGTTACTCCCACGAGCAGTACTTC. Its translation is CASSYSHEQYF.

V is TRBV15 and J is TRBJ2-5; D ambiguous. Trimming shortened V by 6 bases and J by 4 bases, and 18 bases separated the two germline ends. The CDR3 consists of 15 residues. Germline CDR1 is LNHNV and CDR2 is YYDKDF (reference sequence). The CDR3 protein is CATSGWPESLETQYF. The CDR3 DNA reads TGTGCCACCAGTGGCTGGCCTGAGTCTTTAGAGACCCAGTACTTC.

The chain links TRBV13 to TRBJ1-6; D is unclear. Trimming took 5 bases from V and 10 from J, leaving 9 bases between them. From germline, CDR1 is PRHDT and CDR2 FYEKMQ (reference sequence). CDR3 length: 12 residues. CDR3 sequence reads: CASSLNGSPLHF. As DNA, the CDR3 is TGTGCCAGCAGCCTCAATGGGTCACCCCTCCACTTT.

The CDR3 region is CASSSDLSGRAFF. The CDR3 DNA reads TGTGCCAGCAGCTCGGACCTGTCTGGACGTGCTTTCTTT. The J gene is TRBJ1-1, the V gene TRBV5-4; no definite D call. The CDR3 sequence is 13 residues long. V was pared by 3 bases and J by 11 bases, with 17 bases between. Germline assignment: CDR1 SGHNT and CDR2 YYREEE (reference sequence).

This rearrangement joins TRBV6-1 to TRBJ2-7, with a weak D call TRBD1 (6 bases). The V gene lost 6 bases and the J gene lost 3 bases, with 18 bases spanning the gap. The CDR3 totals 15 residues. The germline gives CDR1 MNHNS, CDR2 SASEGT. CDR3 DNA: TGTGCCAGCAGACAGGGTTATGGGGGTGACTACGAGCAGTACTTC. The encoded protein is CASRQGYGGDYEQYF.

The chain combines TRBV6-5 with TRBJ1-2; D is possibly TRBD1 (5 bases). The CDR3 has 13 residues. Germline V gene lookup returns CDR1 MNHEY and CDR2 SVGAGI. V was cut by 0 bases and J by 5 bases, with 7 bases left in between. The CDR3 sequence: CASSYSTVYGYTF. CDR3 sequence (DNA): TGTGCCAGCAGTTACTCGACAGTATATGGCTACACCTTC.